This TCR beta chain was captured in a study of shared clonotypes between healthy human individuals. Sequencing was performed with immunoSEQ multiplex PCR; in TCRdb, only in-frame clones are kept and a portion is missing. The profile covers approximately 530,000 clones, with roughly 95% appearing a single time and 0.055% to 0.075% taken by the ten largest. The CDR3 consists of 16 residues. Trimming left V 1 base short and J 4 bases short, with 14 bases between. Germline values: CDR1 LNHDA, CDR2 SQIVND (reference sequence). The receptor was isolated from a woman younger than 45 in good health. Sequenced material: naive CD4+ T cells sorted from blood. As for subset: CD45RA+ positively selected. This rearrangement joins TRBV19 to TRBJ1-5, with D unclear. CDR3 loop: CASSIGTGGRNQPQHF. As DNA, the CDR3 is TGTGCCAGTAGTATAGGTACTGGAGGGCGGAATCAGCCCCAGCATTTT.